The rows below give T cell receptor beta chains drawn from one sample of a study of T cell responses to AZD1222 COVID-19 vaccine. Produced via immunoSEQ multiplex PCR; TCRdb's table is partial and in-frame only. The table shows more than 150,000 clones, with 88% occurring only once. Here the sequenced sample was peripheral blood, taken on day 0 of AZD1222 vaccination. These receptors all stem from an adult in good health. CDR3s include the opening cysteine and the closing phenylalanine or tryptophan. The order of the fields is D gene, V gene, clone size, J gene, CDR3 protein, CDR3 DNA. D genes are given only for firm matches. Size values are once, few and many counts, or a class for expanded clones, and some rows have none.

d_call: -
v_call: TRBV28
clone_size: -
j_call: TRBJ2-1
cdr3_aa: CASSSGSYNEQFF
cdr3_nt: TGTGCCAGCAGTAGCGGTTCCTACAATGAGCAGTTCTTC

d_call: -
v_call: TRBV7-2
clone_size: -
j_call: TRBJ2-7
cdr3_aa: CASSSSLKQYF
cdr3_nt: TGTGCCAGCAGCTCCTCCCTGAAGCAGTACTTC

d_call: -
v_call: TRBV6-2/TRBV6-3
clone_size: -
j_call: TRBJ2-3
cdr3_aa: CASSSLTRWSADTQYF
cdr3_nt: TGTGCCAGCAGTTCTTTGACTAGGTGGTCCGCAGATACGCAGTATTTT

d_call: -
v_call: TRBV5-6
clone_size: -
j_call: TRBJ1-1
cdr3_aa: CASSLTQGYTEAFF
cdr3_nt: TGTGCCAGCAGCTTGACTCAGGGGTACACTGAAGCTTTCTTT

d_call: -
v_call: TRBV6-6
clone_size: once
j_call: TRBJ2-5
cdr3_aa: CASSPATGMGGETQYF
cdr3_nt: TGTGCCAGCAGTCCTGCTACGGGGATGGGAGGCGAGACCCAGTACTTC

d_call: TRBD1
v_call: TRBV9
clone_size: few
j_call: TRBJ1-4
cdr3_aa: CASSLRAGGSKLFF
cdr3_nt: TGTGCCAGCAGCCTCCGGGCAGGGGGGTCTAAACTGTTTTTT

d_call: TRBD1
v_call: TRBV19
clone_size: few
j_call: TRBJ1-5
cdr3_aa: CASSSRGTGGAGNQPQHF
cdr3_nt: TGTGCCAGTAGCTCCAGGGGGACAGGGGGCGCGGGCAATCAGCCCCAGCATTTT

d_call: -
v_call: TRBV7-8
clone_size: -
j_call: TRBJ2-7
cdr3_aa: CASSPGTVSYEQYF
cdr3_nt: TGTGCCAGCAGCCCGGGCACAGTCTCCTACGAGCAGTACTTC

d_call: TRBD2
v_call: TRBV6-5
clone_size: -
j_call: TRBJ2-1
cdr3_aa: CASSYRTSGEQFF
cdr3_nt: TGTGCCAGCAGTTACAGAACTAGCGGGGAGCAGTTCTTC

d_call: -
v_call: TRBV19
clone_size: -
j_call: TRBJ1-2
cdr3_aa: CASSIYLTNKEGYTF
cdr3_nt: TGTGCCAGTAGTATTTACCTGACTAACAAGGAAGGCTACACCTTC

d_call: -
v_call: TRBV4-2
clone_size: -
j_call: TRBJ2-5
cdr3_aa: CASSPTTRRQETQYF
cdr3_nt: TGTGCCAGCAGCCCCACGACTAGGAGGCAAGAGACCCAGTACTTC

d_call: TRBD1
v_call: TRBV27
clone_size: -
j_call: TRBJ1-1
cdr3_aa: CASSLDRGSAEAFF
cdr3_nt: TGTGCCAGCAGTTTAGACAGGGGTAGCGCTGAAGCTTTCTTT

d_call: TRBD1
v_call: TRBV18
clone_size: -
j_call: TRBJ1-1
cdr3_aa: CASSRTGWDAEAFF
cdr3_nt: TGTGCCAGCTCCCGGACAGGGTGGGACGCTGAAGCTTTCTTT

d_call: TRBD1
v_call: TRBV12-3/TRBV12-4
clone_size: -
j_call: TRBJ1-2
cdr3_aa: CASSHGQGSGYTF
cdr3_nt: TGTGCCAGCAGCCACGGACAGGGGAGTGGCTACACCTTC

d_call: -
v_call: TRBV4-2
clone_size: -
j_call: TRBJ1-2
cdr3_aa: CASSQGGGTEVYGYTF
cdr3_nt: TGTGCCAGCAGCCAAGGAGGAGGGACTGAGGTGTATGGCTACACCTTC